This T cell receptor (beta chain) was sequenced during a study of technical replicates of blood from a handful of donors. Trimming cost V 2 bases and J 2 bases, with 11 bases left between them. The germline V gene has CDR1 SGHNT and CDR2 YYREEE (reference sequence). The CDR3 has 14 amino acids. Profiled with immunoSEQ multiplex PCR; TCRdb holds only in-frame clones, not every one. The table lists approximately 59,000 clones, roughly 86% of them singletons. The receptor was isolated from a human donor in good health. Some clones in this sample may be carry-over from other donors' samples. Specimen: PBMCs. The chain is built from TRBV5-4 and TRBJ2-7, with TRBD2 as a possible D gene (6 bases). CDR3 region: CASSLKRVPYEQYF. CDR3 sequence (DNA): TGTGCCAGCAGCTTAAAGCGGGTACCCTACGAGCAGTACTTC.